Below, 9 T cell receptor beta chains from the same sample are listed, as sequenced in a study of liver allograft versus peripheral blood T cells. The wider study: Graft-liver T cell receptor repertoires were compared against recipient peripheral blood repertoires.

TCRdb independently ran MiXCR on the reads; one entry per CDR3 protein. The sample lists roughly 4,000 distinct CDR3 sequences; about a fifth were seen once. These receptors came from a human patient who had a liver transplant. Part of the T cells may come from the graft donor.

The chain carries TRBV5-6 and TRBJ2-3, with D possibly matching TRBD2 (5 bases). V was shortened by 3 bases and J by 3 bases, with 20 bases between the two germline ends. This CDR3 contains 17 residues. CDR1 and CDR2 from the germline V gene are SGHDT and YYEEEE. CDR3: CASSSPRLAVITDTQYF. CDR3 DNA: TGTGCCAGCAGCTCCCCCCGGCTAGCCGTTATTACAGATACGCAGTATTTT.

The rearrangement links TRBV3-1 to TRBJ2-7, with 11 positions matching TRBD2. Trimming took 2 bases from V and 2 from J; bases not matched to a gene: 2. This CDR3 comprises 15 residues. Germline V gene data show CDR1 as LGHDT and CDR2 as YNNKEL (reference sequence). CDR3 nucleotide sequence: TGTGCCAGCAGCCAACGACTAGCGGGACCCTACGAGCAGTACTTC. It is translated as CASSQRLAGPYEQYF.

A word on this clonotype: A much larger clone lies one base from this, so it may be a read error. V gene TRBV5-4 combines with J gene TRBJ2-7, with 12 bases fitting TRBD2. This CDR3 comprises 15 residues. CDR1 is SGHNT, CDR2 YYREEE, per germline (reference sequence). CDR3 protein: CASSPGLAGSYGQYF. The CDR3 coding sequence is TGTGCCAGCAGCCCGGGACTAGCGGGCTCCTACGGGCAGTACTTC.

This sequence joins TRBV10-3 and TRBJ1-3; no definite D call. V was cut by 6 bases and J by 2 bases, with 11 bases left in between. Germline V gene sequence: CDR1 ENHRY, CDR2 SYGVKD. The CDR3 sequence is 14 residues long. The CDR3 loop is CAIRVDAPGNTIYF. The CDR3 DNA follows: TGTGCCATCAGGGTTGACGCACCTGGAAACACCATATATTTT.

Notes on this clonotype: A much larger clone sits a single nucleotide away, making a read error possible. The gene calls are TRBV19 and TRBJ2-1; 7 positions agree with TRBD2. The J call may be wrong; the DNA end is better matched by TRBJ2-7. CDR1 and CDR2 from the germline V gene are LNHDA and SQIVND (reference sequence). The CDR3 contains 16 residues. Here the CDR3 reads CASSTSGTTRFNEQYF. The CDR3 nucleotides are TGTGCCAGTAGTACCTCCGGGACTACCAGATTCAATGAGCAGTACTTC.

This clonotype is labeled medium-sized. This chain uses TRBV6-2 or TRBV6-3 with TRBJ2-1; 8 bases line up with TRBD2. Germline V gives CDR1 MNHEY, CDR2 SVGEGT. This CDR3 spans 14 amino acids. The J segment lost 7 bases and the V segment lost 6 bases, leaving 8 bases of the junction unmatched. The CDR3 sequence is CASRAGSGKNEQFF. The DNA for the CDR3 is TGTGCCAGCAGGGCGGGTAGCGGGAAGAATGAGCAGTTCTTC.

Here the CDR3 reads CASSFNGAAYEQYF. The CDR3 DNA reads TGTGCCAGCAGCTTTAATGGGGCTGCCTACGAGCAGTACTTC. The J gene is TRBJ2-7, the V gene TRBV11-2; the D gene is possibly TRBD1 (5 bases). Germline V CDR1 and CDR2: SGHAT, FQNNGV. CDR3 length: 14 amino acids. Trimming removed 3 bases from V and 2 bases from J, with 11 bases in between.

A few counts support this clonotype. This could be a read error, since a much larger clone is one nucleotide away. This chain joins TRBV7-9 and TRBJ1-4, with D uncertain. The germline gives CDR1 SEHNR, CDR2 FQNEAQ (reference sequence). This CDR3 is built from 14 residues. The CDR3 reads CTSSLFTTNEKLFF. CDR3 coding DNA: TGTACCAGCAGCTTATTTACAACTAATGAAAAACTGTTTTTT.

V is TRBV6-6 and J is TRBJ2-2, with 7 bases fitting TRBD1. This CDR3 is 12 amino acids long. Losses at the gene ends were 7 bases for V and 8 bases for J; bases not matched to a gene: 4. The V gene's germline CDR1 is MNHNY and CDR2 SVGAGI (reference sequence). The CDR3 protein is CASIQGQGELFF. The CDR3, as DNA: TGTGCCAGCATCCAGGGACAGGGGGAGCTGTTTTTT.